Listed below are T cell receptor beta chains from one sample, sequenced in a study of PD-L1 blockade in urothelial cancer. The protocol was immunoSEQ multiplex PCR, while the TCRdb copy is restricted to in-frame clones and leaves out a portion. Altogether around 100,000 clones are present, over 75% being singletons, with the ten largest covering roughly 2%. Sample: PBMCs, taken around atezolizumab (anti-PD-L1) treatment. These TCRs come from a man in his sixties with urothelial cancer. Both conserved end residues are part of each CDR3. A D gene is named only where the DNA matches it firmly. The size field is filled for only some rows; it gives once, few, many or a size class.

J | V | size | D | CDR3 | DNA
TRBJ1-5 | TRBV6-1 | - | - | CASVIDFSNQPQHF | TGTGCCAGCGTGATAGACTTTAGCAATCAGCCCCAGCATTTT
TRBJ1-1 | TRBV5-6 | - | - | CASGGGEAFF | TGTGCCAGCGGGGGGGGTGAAGCTTTCTTT
TRBJ1-1 | TRBV7-2 | - | - | CASSSGVGTEAFF | TGTGCCAGCAGCTCAGGGGTGGGCACTGAAGCTTTCTTT
TRBJ2-3 | TRBV7-7 | - | TRBD1 | CASSQTGVSTDTQYF | TGTGCCAGCAGCCAGACAGGGGTTTCGACAGATACGCAGTATTTT
TRBJ2-3 | TRBV4-3 | - | - | CASSLGGTGTDTQYF | TGCGCCAGCAGCCTTGGGGGGACTGGCACAGATACGCAGTATTTT
TRBJ1-3 | TRBV4-1 | - | - | CASSQVEAGSSGNTIYF | TGCGCCAGCAGCCAAGTAGAGGCCGGGAGCTCTGGAAACACCATATATTTT
TRBJ2-2 | TRBV29-1 | once | - | CSGSTGTGELFF | TGCAGCGGTTCGACTGGCACCGGGGAGCTGTTTTTT
TRBJ2-1 | TRBV6-4 | once | TRBD2 | CASSASGGEQFF | TGTGCCAGCAGTGCTAGCGGGGGGGAGCAGTTCTTC
TRBJ2-3 | TRBV11-2 | - | - | CASSLDRGGWDTQYF | TGTGCCAGCAGCTTAGATCGGGGAGGTTGGGATACGCAGTATTTT
TRBJ2-5 | TRBV9 | - | - | CASSPVGARETQYF | TGTGCCAGCAGCCCAGTGGGGGCCCGGGAGACCCAGTACTTC
TRBJ2-7 | TRBV7-2 | - | TRBD2 | CASSFGALAGVSEQYF | TGTGCCAGCAGCTTTGGGGCTCTAGCGGGGGTGAGTGAGCAGTACTTC
TRBJ2-7 | TRBV9 | - | - | CASSVGQSYGEQYF | TGTGCCAGCAGCGTAGGACAGTCCTACGGGGAGCAGTACTTC
TRBJ2-7 | TRBV18 | - | - | CASSPYIPSAPYEQYF | TGTGCCAGCTCACCATACATTCCTAGTGCCCCCTACGAGCAGTACTTC
TRBJ2-1 | TRBV29-1 | - | - | CSVEGELNEQFF | TGCAGCGTAGAAGGGGAGCTCAATGAGCAGTTCTTC
TRBJ1-1 | TRBV7-2 | - | - | CASSLVAEFGIF | TGTGCCAGCAGCTTAGTGGCCGAGTTCGGGATCTTT
TRBJ2-2 | TRBV28 | - | - | CASSPRDYTGELFF | TGTGCCAGCAGTCCAAGGGACTACACCGGGGAGCTGTTTTTT
TRBJ2-1 | TRBV2 | - | - | CASTKDYNEQFF | TGTGCCAGCACTAAAGACTACAATGAGCAGTTCTTC
TRBJ2-3 | TRBV28 | - | - | CASSGGTSTDTQYF | TGTGCCAGCAGTGGCGGGACTAGCACAGATACGCAGTATTTT
TRBJ1-5 | TRBV6-1 | - | TRBD1 | CASSGTGGTVSNQPQHF | TGTGCCAGCAGTGGAACAGGGGGCACCGTAAGCAATCAGCCCCAGCATTTT
TRBJ1-3 | TRBV28 | - | TRBD1 | CASRTGGKGNTIYF | TGTGCCAGCAGAACAGGGGGGAAGGGAAACACCATATATTTT
TRBJ2-5 | TRBV7-7 | - | TRBD1 | CASSLVAETGVETQYF | TGTGCCAGCAGCTTAGTTGCCGAGACAGGGGTAGAGACCCAGTACTTC
TRBJ1-2 | TRBV10-3 | once | TRBD1 | CAISEPGTVPDPPYGYTF | TGTGCCATCAGTGAGCCTGGGACAGTCCCCGATCCCCCTTATGGCTACACCTTC
TRBJ1-1 | TRBV19 | - | - | CASSFTLSNMAFF | TGTGCCAGTAGTTTCACCCTTTCGAACATGGCTTTCTTT
TRBJ1-4 | TRBV23-1 | once | - | CASSQSGFEKLFF | TGCGCCAGCAGTCAATCTGGCTTTGAAAAACTGTTTTTT
TRBJ2-5 | TRBV4-1 | - | - | CASSQDPPVGRGQETQYF | TGCGCCAGCAGCCAAGATCCCCCCGTTGGCAGGGGCCAAGAGACCCAGTACTTC
TRBJ1-1 | TRBV28 | - | - | CAGKTVNTEAFF | TGTGCCGGGAAGACAGTGAACACTGAAGCTTTCTTT
TRBJ1-1 | TRBV6-1 | - | TRBD1 | CASLTGGPGTEAFF | TGTGCCAGCCTGACAGGGGGGCCGGGAACTGAAGCTTTCTTT
TRBJ2-1 | TRBV6-5 | - | TRBD2 | CASSYPGSGGNEQFF | TGTGCCAGCAGTTACCCAGGTAGCGGGGGGAATGAGCAGTTCTTC
TRBJ2-2 | TRBV10-3 | - | TRBD1 | CAIRAGTGDTGELFF | TGTGCCATCAGGGCCGGGACAGGGGACACCGGGGAGCTGTTTTTT
TRBJ2-7 | TRBV6-5 | - | TRBD1 | CASSSPTGPYEQYF | TGTGCCAGCAGTTCGCCGACAGGGCCCTACGAGCAGTACTTC
TRBJ2-1 | TRBV7-2 | - | - | CASSLGEVNEQFF | TGTGCCAGCAGCTTAGGAGAGGTCAATGAGCAGTTCTTC
TRBJ2-3 | TRBV29-1 | - | - | CSAVERESTDTQYF | TGCAGCGCCGTTGAACGGGAGTCAACAGATACGCAGTATTTT
TRBJ2-3 | TRBV27 | - | - | CATGQLNTDTQYF | TGTGCCACAGGACAGCTAAACACAGATACGCAGTATTTT
TRBJ2-7 | TRBV6-5 | - | TRBD2 | CASRVGGAYEQYF | TGTGCCAGCAGGGTCGGGGGGGCGTACGAGCAGTACTTC
TRBJ2-1 | TRBV2 | - | TRBD1 | CASRPDRGWDEQFF | TGTGCCAGCAGACCCGACAGGGGGTGGGATGAGCAGTTCTTC
TRBJ2-2 | TRBV4-2 | - | - | CASSQDTDSSGDTGELFF | TGTGCCAGCAGCCAAGATACGGATTCCAGCGGAGACACCGGGGAGCTGTTTTTT
TRBJ1-1 | TRBV19 | once | - | CASSIESGFGTEAFF | TGTGCCAGTAGTATTGAATCGGGGTTCGGCACTGAAGCTTTCTTT
TRBJ2-7 | TRBV9 | - | TRBD1 | CASSATGGEQYF | TGTGCCAGCAGTGCGACAGGGGGAGAGCAGTACTTC
TRBJ1-3 | TRBV11-3 | - | - | CASSRYISGNTIYF | TGTGCCAGCAGCAGATACATCTCTGGAAACACCATATATTTT
TRBJ2-1 | TRBV5-6 | - | - | CASSAPSRGDEQFF | TGTGCCAGCAGCGCACCAAGCAGGGGAGATGAGCAGTTCTTC
TRBJ1-5 | TRBV27 | - | TRBD1 | CASSSTGGWNQPQHF | TGTGCCAGCAGCTCTACAGGGGGGTGGAATCAGCCCCAGCATTTT
TRBJ2-5 | TRBV28 | - | - | CASSFLETQYF | TGTGCCAGCAGTTTCTTAGAGACCCAGTACTTC
TRBJ2-7 | TRBV4-2 | - | TRBD2 | CASSLHILAESSYEQYF | TGTGCCAGCAGCCTACATATTCTAGCGGAAAGCTCCTACGAGCAGTACTTC
TRBJ2-7 | TRBV18 | - | TRBD1 | CASSPGTGDGQYF | TGTGCCAGCTCGCCCGGGACAGGGGATGGGCAGTACTTC
TRBJ2-7 | TRBV9 | - | TRBD2 | CASSAGTSGPPYEQYF | TGTGCCAGCAGCGCCGGGACTAGCGGGCCGCCCTACGAGCAGTACTTC
TRBJ2-6 | TRBV2 | - | TRBD1 | CASSGDRGPPGANVLTF | TGTGCCAGCAGTGGGGACAGGGGGCCCCCTGGGGCCAACGTCCTGACTTTC
TRBJ2-7 | TRBV7-2 | many | - | CASSSPSFLEQYF | TGTGCCAGCAGCTCCCCTTCTTTCCTCGAGCAGTACTTC
TRBJ1-5 | TRBV5-1 | - | TRBD1 | CASRQGADQPQHF | TGCGCCAGCAGACAGGGGGCAGATCAGCCCCAGCATTTT
TRBJ2-1 | TRBV7-3 | - | - | CASSLGWSLYNEQFF | TGTGCCAGCAGCTTAGGCTGGAGCTTATACAATGAGCAGTTCTTC
TRBJ2-6 | TRBV19 | - | TRBD1 | CASSTRTGTGANVLTF | TGTGCCAGTAGTACCCGGACAGGGACTGGGGCCAACGTCCTGACTTTC
TRBJ2-7 | TRBV25-1 | - | TRBD1 | CASSPPDRQASEQYF | TGTGCCAGCAGTCCTCCGGACAGGCAGGCGAGCGAGCAGTACTTC
TRBJ2-6 | TRBV7-8 | - | - | CASSSGLAGFAGANVLTF | TGTGCCAGCAGCTCCGGACTCGCGGGATTTGCTGGGGCCAACGTCCTGACTTTC
TRBJ2-1 | TRBV7-9 | - | TRBD2 | CASLLSGGDNEQFF | TGTGCCAGCCTCCTTAGCGGGGGGGACAATGAGCAGTTCTTC
TRBJ2-7 | TRBV25-1 | - | TRBD2 | CASSETSGRYNPYEQYF | TGTGCCAGCAGTGAAACTAGCGGGAGGTACAACCCCTACGAGCAGTACTTC